The entry below gives a single T cell receptor (beta chain) sequence along with its context. The V and J ends lost 3 bases and 1 base respectively, with 12 bases between them. CDR3 size: 16 residues. CDR1 and CDR2 from the germline V gene are PRHDT and FYEKMQ (reference sequence). The record originates from a study of T cells in Graves' hyperthyroidism and ophthalmopathy. Template material for amplifying TCR beta CDR3 regions consisted of RNA transcripts. Primed by the HTBI set, a first-round RT-PCR was run on the TCR CDR3. Each CDR3 protein gets one entry after TCRdb re-called the multiplex PCR reads with MiXCR. The table has hundreds of thousands of distinct CDR3 sequences, 40% to 55% seen once.

The sample consisted of peripheral blood or thyroid tissue (not recorded which). The origin of this receptor is a woman aged 18 to 35 with Graves' hyperthyroidism. The chain couples TRBV13 to TRBJ2-2; possibly TRBD2 for D (6 bases). The CDR3 sequence is CASSLDPAGNTGELFF. The CDR3, as DNA: TGTGCCAGCAGCTTGGATCCAGCGGGGAACACCGGGGAGCTGTTTTTT. The full variable domain, rest sourced from reference TRBV13 and TRBJ2-2, is AAGVIQSPRHLIKEKRETATLKCYPIPRHDTVYWYQQGPGQDPQFLISFYEKMQSDKGSIPDRFSAQQFSDYHSELNMSSLELGDSALYFCASSLDPAGNTGELFFGEGSRLTVL.